Below are 14 T cell receptor beta chains sequenced from a single sample in a study of T cell responses to AZD1222 COVID-19 vaccine. Produced via immunoSEQ multiplex PCR; TCRdb's table is partial and in-frame only. The sample holds around 120,000 clones, 70% to 85% seen once. Material: peripheral blood, obtained 28 days after the second AZD1222 dose. The receptor source for this set is an adult who received the AZD1222 COVID-19 vaccine.

V gene TRBV11-2 combines with J gene TRBJ2-3; D unclear. The CDR3 is 15 amino acids. In germline, CDR1 is SGHAT, CDR2 FQNNGV. Deletions cut 2 bases from V and 5 bases from J, with 14 bases between. Written as DNA, the CDR3 is TGTGCCAGCAGCTTAAGATCCGGGCTTGGAGATACGCAGTATTTT. It is translated as CASSLRSGLGDTQYF.

The chain combines TRBV9 with TRBJ1-2; D unresolved. The CDR3 spans 14 residues. The V end lost 4 bases, the J end lost 4 bases, and 14 bases lay between the germline ends. Germline V gene lookup returns CDR1 SGDLS and CDR2 YYNGEE. DNA of the CDR3: TGTGCCAGCAGCCCCCCGGGTCAGACCTATGGCTACACCTTC. Its translation is CASSPPGQTYGYTF.

This chain uses TRBV5-6 with TRBJ1-6; D is ambiguous. Trimming left V 0 bases short and J 5 bases short, with 9 bases between. Germline CDR1 SGHDT, CDR2 YYEEEE. The CDR3 is 15 residues long. The CDR3 DNA reads TGTGCCAGCAGCTTGGGGCCAGCCCATAATTCACCCCTCCACTTT. Translating gives CASSLGPAHNSPLHF.

This CDR3 reads CASSLVHTGEQYF. The CDR3 DNA follows: TGTGCCAGCAGCTTAGTGCACACTGGGGAGCAGTACTTC. The chain links TRBV7-2 to TRBJ2-7; D remains unclear. V lost 1 base, J lost 7 bases, and 11 bases lay in between. Germline loops: CDR1 SGHTA, CDR2 FQGNSA. The CDR3 runs 13 residues.

In this sample, this clone turned up a few times. This chain links TRBV4-2 with TRBJ1-2; the D is unclear. The V end lost 0 bases, the J end lost 8 bases, and 10 bases lay between the germline ends. CDR1 and CDR2 from the germline V gene are LGHNA and YNFKEQ. There are 13 residues in the CDR3. CDR3 DNA sequence: TGTGCCAGCAGCCAAGATTCCGTGAGGGGCTACACCTTC. Protein sequence: CASSQDSVRGYTF.

This chain uses TRBV6-4 with TRBJ1-1, with TRBD1 as a possible D gene (5 bases). The germline V and J ends were trimmed by 0 bases and 5 bases, with 10 bases remaining between them. Looked up from germline, CDR1 is MRHNA and CDR2 is SNTAGT. The CDR3 covers 14 residues. The CDR3 loop reads CASSDSSWGTEAFF. The CDR3 DNA sequence: TGTGCCAGCAGTGACTCGTCCTGGGGGACTGAAGCTTTCTTT.

This chain joins TRBV6-5 and TRBJ1-2, with TRBD1 matching over 8 bases. The CDR3 runs to 13 residues. The germline V gene has CDR1 MNHEY and CDR2 SVGAGI. Trimming cost V 7 bases and J 4 bases; bases outside gene matches: 5. The CDR3 is CASKKTGVYGYTF. Written as DNA, the CDR3 is TGTGCCAGCAAAAAGACAGGGGTCTATGGCTACACCTTC.

The chain joins TRBV28 to TRBJ1-5, with D perhaps TRBD1 (6 bases). Trimming shortened V by 5 bases and J by 7 bases, and 15 bases separated the two germline ends. Looked up from germline, CDR1 is MDHEN and CDR2 is SYDVKM. The CDR3 runs 14 residues. The CDR3 here is CASSPPGAGQPQHF. The CDR3 DNA is TGTGCCAGCAGTCCGCCGGGGGCCGGCCAGCCCCAGCATTTT.

This chain links TRBV4-3 with TRBJ1-1; D gene uncertain. The V and J ends lost 0 bases and 1 base respectively, with 12 bases between them. The CDR3 is 16 amino acids. CDR1 and CDR2 from the germline V gene are LGHNA and YSLEER. CDR3 region: CASSQDRAGGNTEAFF. In DNA, the CDR3 is TGCGCCAGCAGCCAAGATAGGGCAGGAGGGAACACTGAAGCTTTCTTT.

The chain carries TRBV28 and TRBJ2-7; possibly TRBD1 for D (5 bases). Trimming removed 10 bases from V and 4 bases from J, with 20 bases in between. Germline V CDR1 and CDR2: MDHEN, SYDVKM. This CDR3 region has 14 residues. CDR3 loop: CATATSLQVYEQYF. CDR3 bases: TGTGCCACCGCGACCTCATTACAGGTTTACGAGCAGTACTTC.

The CDR3, as DNA: TGTGCCAGCAGCTTAGGGGATTTACACTACGAGCAGTACTTC. It yields the protein CASSLGDLHYEQYF. The chain has TRBV7-2 and TRBJ2-7; D is unresolved. This CDR3 contains 14 residues. Looked up from germline, CDR1 is SGHTA and CDR2 is FQGNSA. Trimming left V 1 base short and J 3 bases short, with 10 bases between.

The chain carries TRBV5-4 and TRBJ1-2; 10 nucleotides agree with TRBD1. V was clipped by 4 bases and J by 8 bases; unmatched bases: 11. The CDR3 loop spans 15 amino acids. In germline, CDR1 is SGHNT, CDR2 YYREEE (reference sequence). The CDR3 nucleotides are TGTGCCAGCAGCCCGGGACAGGGGTGGTTGGAAGGCTACACCTTC. Translated: CASSPGQGWLEGYTF. The whole variable domain, filled in from reference TRBV5-4 and TRBJ1-2, reads ETGVTQSPTHLIKTRGQQVTLRCSSQSGHNTVSWYQQALGQGPQFIFQYYREEENGRGNFPPRFSGLQFPNYSSELNVNALELDDSALYLCASSPGQGWLEGYTFGSGTRLTVV.

The chain employs TRBV28 and TRBJ2-1; no reliable D call. The CDR3 consists of 13 residues. With 6 bases removed from V and 4 bases from J, the gap between germline ends came to 10 bases. CDR1 is MDHEN and CDR2 is SYDVKM in the germline V gene. The CDR3 loop reads CASSKKPYNEQFF. The CDR3 coding sequence is TGTGCCAGCAGCAAGAAGCCTTACAATGAGCAGTTCTTC.

This clone is judged medium-sized (0.01 to 0.1%). The V gene is TRBV6-2 or TRBV6-3, the J gene TRBJ2-7; D unresolved. CDR3 length: 15 amino acids. Trimming pared 2 bases from V and 3 bases from J, leaving 14 bases between. Germline lookup yields CDR1 MNHEY and CDR2 SVGEGT. CDR3 in DNA: TGTGCCAGCAGTTACAATGAAGGGCCGGTCTACGAGCAGTACTTC. Residues: CASSYNEGPVYEQYF.